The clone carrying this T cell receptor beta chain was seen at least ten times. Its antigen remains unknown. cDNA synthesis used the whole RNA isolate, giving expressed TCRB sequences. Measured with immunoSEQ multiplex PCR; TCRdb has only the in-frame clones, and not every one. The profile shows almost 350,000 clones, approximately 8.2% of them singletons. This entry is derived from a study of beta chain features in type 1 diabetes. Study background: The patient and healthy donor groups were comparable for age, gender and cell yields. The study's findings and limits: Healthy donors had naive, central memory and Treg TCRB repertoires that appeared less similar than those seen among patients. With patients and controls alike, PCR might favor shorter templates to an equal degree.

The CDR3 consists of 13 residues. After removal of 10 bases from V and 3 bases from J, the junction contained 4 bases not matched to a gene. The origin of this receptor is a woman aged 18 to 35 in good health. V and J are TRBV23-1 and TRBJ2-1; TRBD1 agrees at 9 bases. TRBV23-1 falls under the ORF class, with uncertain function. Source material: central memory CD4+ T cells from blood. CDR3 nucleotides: TGCGCCACCGGGGACAGGGTCTACAATGAGCAGTTCTTC. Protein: CATGDRVYNEQFF.